The T cell receptor (beta chain) described here comes from a study of Ad26.COV2.S vaccination and SARS-CoV-2 variants. In the case of this clone: The antigen remains unidentified.

The table came from immunoSEQ multiplex PCR; TCRdb's copy has only in-frame clones and leaves some out. The sample comprises under 250,000 clones, around 90% of which are singletons, and about 2.8% rests with the top ten. CDR3 size: 16 residues. CDR1 is LNHDA and CDR2 is SQIVND in the germline V gene (reference sequence). The V segment lost 6 bases and the J segment 6 bases; nucleotides outside the gene matches: 10. Regarding the study as a whole: In vaccinated individuals, spike-specific CD8+ and CD4+ T cell responses reportedly displayed substantial breadth.

This sample's treatment: roughly 19 received Ad26.COV2.S at low or high dose, single or two shots; about five received placebo; per-sample allocation not given. All samples were drawn on day 63, counting from the first vaccine or placebo injection. Within Boston, the person who donated was an adult of 18-55 years. Ad26.COV2.S expressed prefusion-stabilized spike from the original Wuhan strain. Sequences were derived from peripheral blood, sampled in a trial of Ad26.COV2.S vaccine versus placebo. The gene calls are TRBV19 and TRBJ2-2, with 10 bases aligning to TRBD1. This clonotype was obtained from a person aged 18-60 years who received the Ad26.COV2.S COVID-19 vaccine or a placebo. Here the CDR3 DNA reads TGTGCCAGTAGCAACCCGGGACAGGGGACGGCCGGGGAGCTGTTTTTT. It is translated as CASSNPGQGTAGELFF.